This TCR beta chain came from a study of HIV-infected patients and healthy controls. Findings and limits, study-wide: HIV-infected repertoires had significantly higher mean Gini indices than controls, possibly reflecting oligoclonality. Healthy controls carried many MAIT alpha-chain CDR3s, while HIV+ repertoires had few.

This CDR3 comprises 14 residues. J lost 1 base, V lost 1 base, and 3 bases had no gene match. Germline V gene data show CDR1 as DFQATT and CDR2 as SNEGSKA (reference sequence). Whole blood was used without fractionation, so all unsorted peripheral T cells were included. In this sample, this clonotype turned up many times. The antigen is unknown. Alpha and beta constant-region primers primed reverse transcription of 400 to 500 ng RNA. Each of the alpha and beta chains got its own library through chain-specific third strand synthesis with indices. Via MiXCR, TCRdb re-called the 5' RACE reads, giving one row per CDR3 protein. Seen here are about 15,000 distinct CDR3 sequences, approximately 7% observed once, and the top ten hold roughly 8%.

This clonotype was sampled from an adult in good health. Material for sequencing was blood. This chain links TRBV20-1 with TRBJ2-5; 7 bases line up with TRBD1. This CDR3 is CSARAPGGQETQYF. The CDR3 region has the DNA TGCAGTGCTAGAGCTCCAGGGGGCCAAGAGACCCAGTACTTC.